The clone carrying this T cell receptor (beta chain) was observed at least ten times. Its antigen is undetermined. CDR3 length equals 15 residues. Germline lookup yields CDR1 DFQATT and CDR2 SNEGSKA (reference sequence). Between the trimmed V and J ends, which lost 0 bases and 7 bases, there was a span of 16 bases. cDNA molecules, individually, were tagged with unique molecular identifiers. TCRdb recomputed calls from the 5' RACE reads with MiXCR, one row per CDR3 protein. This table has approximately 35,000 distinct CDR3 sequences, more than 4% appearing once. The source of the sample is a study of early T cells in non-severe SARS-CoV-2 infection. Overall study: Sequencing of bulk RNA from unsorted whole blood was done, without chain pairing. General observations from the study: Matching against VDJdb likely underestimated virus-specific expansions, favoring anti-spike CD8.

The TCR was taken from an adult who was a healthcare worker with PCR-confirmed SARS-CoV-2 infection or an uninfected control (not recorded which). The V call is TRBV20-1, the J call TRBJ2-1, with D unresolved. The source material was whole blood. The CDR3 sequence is CSARDLLPSRNEQFF. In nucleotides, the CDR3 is TGCAGTGCTAGAGATTTACTACCCTCCAGGAATGAGCAGTTCTTC.